The 18 T cell receptor beta chains presented below share a single source sample, sequenced in a study of blood T cell repertoires in COVID-19. Repertoires were generated with immunoSEQ multiplex PCR, while TCRdb's copy carries only in-frame clones and drops some. The sample has roughly 200,000 clones, approximately 85% seen once. Source material: peripheral blood. These receptors all stem from a man aged 60 to 75 with acute or convalescent COVID-19.

The V gene is TRBV19, the J gene TRBJ2-1, with a tentative D call TRBD1 (6 bases). This CDR3 is 14 amino acids long. V lost 4 bases to trimming and J lost 3 bases, with 10 bases between them. CDR1 and CDR2 from the germline V gene are LNHDA and SQIVND (reference sequence). CDR3 region: CASSNWDNYNEQFF. DNA of the CDR3: TGTGCCAGTAGTAATTGGGACAACTACAATGAGCAGTTCTTC. Using reference TRBV19 and TRBJ2-1 for the parts outside the CDR3, the full variable domain is DGGITQSPKYLFRKEGQNVTLSCEQNLNHDAMYWYRQDPGQGLRLIYYSQIVNDFQKGDIAEGYSVSREKKESFPLTVTSAQKNPTAFYLCASSNWDNYNEQFFGPGTRLTVL.

This clone has only one observation. The rearrangement links TRBV28 to TRBJ1-5; 8 positions agree with TRBD1. V shed 7 bases and J 6 bases; nucleotides not matched to a gene: 5. The CDR3 length is 13 residues. The V gene's germline CDR1 is MDHEN and CDR2 SYDVKM. The CDR3 loop is CASNLQGGQPQHF. The CDR3 coding sequence is TGTGCCAGCAACCTACAGGGGGGTCAGCCCCAGCATTTT.

The chain employs TRBV18 and TRBJ2-1; D is ambiguous. The germline CDR1 and CDR2 sequences are KGHSH and LQKENI. There are 12 residues in the CDR3. V lost 0 bases, J lost 7 bases, and 4 bases lay in between. The CDR3 here is CASSPPKNEQFF. For the CDR3, the DNA is TGTGCCAGCTCACCACCCAAAAATGAGCAGTTCTTC.

The chain couples TRBV15 to TRBJ2-3, with D possibly being TRBD1 (7 bases). The CDR3 is 16 residues long. CDR1 is LNHNV and CDR2 is YYDKDF in the germline V gene (reference sequence). Trimming shortened V by 0 bases and J by 3 bases, and 13 bases separated the two germline ends. The CDR3 DNA is TGTGCCACCAGCAGAGATCGACAGGGAGGAACAGATACGCAGTATTTT. Translation: CATSRDRQGGTDTQYF.

V usage is TRBV5-1 and J usage is TRBJ2-7, with 10 bases matching TRBD1. CDR1 and CDR2 (germline): SGHRS, YFSETQ. The CDR3 is 15 amino acids. With 6 bases clipped from V and 5 bases from J, the junction kept 11 bases outside the gene matches. The CDR3 is CASKIGTGDFHEQYF. CDR3 in DNA: TGCGCCAGCAAAATAGGGACAGGGGATTTCCACGAGCAGTACTTC.

The CDR3: CATSSPSQGRFF. The DNA of the CDR3 is TGTGCCACCAGCAGCCCATCCCAGGGGCGGTTCTTT. This rearrangement joins TRBV15 to TRBJ1-1, with D possibly TRBD1 on 6 matching bases. In germline, CDR1 is LNHNV, CDR2 YYDKDF (reference sequence). The CDR3 runs to 12 residues. V dropped 3 bases and J dropped 14 bases, with 16 bases sitting between them.

This chain connects TRBV6-6 to TRBJ2-5; 11 bases align to TRBD2. Germline V gene lookup returns CDR1 MNHNY and CDR2 SVGAGI (reference sequence). The CDR3 consists of 15 residues. Losses at the gene ends were 4 bases for V and 5 bases for J; bases not matched to a gene: 6. The CDR3 is CASSSVAGGAETQYF. The CDR3 DNA is TGTGCCAGCAGTTCCGTAGCGGGAGGGGCGGAGACCCAGTACTTC.

This rearrangement joins TRBV7-9 to TRBJ2-3; 7 bases are a match to TRBD2. Per germline, CDR1 SEHNR and CDR2 FQNEAQ (reference sequence). V lost 5 bases and J lost 1; bases outside the gene matches: 3. The CDR3 length is 14 residues. CDR3 sequence reads: CASSPSGRTDTQYF. CDR3 nucleotides: TGTGCCAGCAGCCCTAGCGGTCGCACAGATACGCAGTATTTT.

The V gene is TRBV24-1, the J gene TRBJ2-2; possible D gene TRBD1, 5 bases. The CDR3 contains 12 residues. V shed 10 bases and J shed 6 bases, with 11 bases lying between them. Germline V gene lookup returns CDR1 KGHDR and CDR2 SFDVKD. The CDR3, as DNA: TGTGCCACTAGTCAGGGTGCCGGGGAGCTGTTTTTT. Protein: CATSQGAGELFF.

The CDR3 region has the DNA TGTGCCAGCAGGCAGGGGAATAATTCACCCCTCCACTTT. Translating gives CASRQGNNSPLHF. The gene calls are TRBV28 and TRBJ1-6, with D possibly matching TRBD1 (6 bases). Germline V gives CDR1 MDHEN, CDR2 SYDVKM. The CDR3 spans 13 residues. Trimming left V 6 bases short and J 5 bases short, with 8 bases between.

This clone was seen once. The chain employs TRBV6-5 and TRBJ2-7; a possible D gene is TRBD1 (7 bases). This CDR3 has 15 amino acids. Per germline, CDR1 MNHEY and CDR2 SVGAGI. V was cut by 6 bases and J by 3 bases, with 18 bases left in between. CDR3 in amino acids: CASRSEGQPFYEQYF. CDR3 DNA: TGTGCCAGCAGATCGGAGGGACAGCCTTTCTACGAGCAGTACTTC.

This chain connects TRBV6-5 to TRBJ1-3; perhaps TRBD1 as D (5 bases). The CDR3 length is 14 residues. CDR1 and CDR2 from the germline V gene are MNHEY and SVGAGI. V dropped 8 bases and J dropped 2 bases, with 13 bases sitting between them. The CDR3 protein is CASLRAGPGNTIYF. Here the CDR3 DNA reads TGTGCCAGCCTAAGGGCAGGGCCTGGAAACACCATATATTTT.

The rearrangement joins TRBV20-1 to TRBJ2-7; D gene unclear. Trimming removed 5 bases from V and 6 bases from J, with 11 bases in between. CDR1 is DFQATT and CDR2 is SNEGSKA in the germline V gene (reference sequence). The CDR3 extends over 11 amino acids. CDR3 region: CSAGAGFEQYF. CDR3 in DNA: TGCAGTGCTGGCGCAGGATTCGAGCAGTACTTC.

The chain carries TRBV7-3 and TRBJ2-3, with a tentative D call TRBD1 (5 bases). The CDR3 spans 14 residues. Germline lookup yields CDR1 SGHTA and CDR2 FQGTGA. V lost 5 bases and J lost 2, with 11 bases in between. CDR3: CASSLRQITDTQYF. The DNA for the CDR3 is TGTGCCAGCAGCCTCCGACAGATCACAGATACGCAGTATTTT.

The chain employs TRBV20-1 and TRBJ2-5, with D unresolved. The CDR3 length is 11 residues. Trimming stripped 5 bases from V and 3 bases from J, with 7 bases between. The germline gives CDR1 DFQATT, CDR2 SNEGSKA (reference sequence). The DNA of the CDR3 is TGCAGTGCTCTGTCCGAAGAGACCCAGTACTTC. Residues: CSALSEETQYF.

The table lists this clone with a count of one. The chain combines TRBV10-1 with TRBJ2-6; D call uncertain. Germline-derived CDR1 and CDR2 are WNHNN and SYGVQD (reference sequence). Between the trimmed V and J ends, which lost 10 bases and 4 bases, there was a span of 8 bases. The CDR3 loop spans 12 amino acids. The CDR3 DNA sequence: TGCGCCAACCCTATGGGGGCCAACGTCCTGACTTTC. It translates to CANPMGANVLTF.

The CDR3 is CSGGQGGNTGELFF. The CDR3 region has the DNA TGCAGCGGTGGACAGGGGGGGAACACCGGGGAGCTGTTTTTT. The chain uses TRBV29-1 and TRBJ2-2; 10 bases map to TRBD1. This CDR3 has 14 amino acids. Germline V gives CDR1 SQVTM, CDR2 ANQGSEA. The V gene end was trimmed by 7 bases and the J gene end by 1 base; junction bases not matched to a gene: 3.

The rearrangement joins TRBV10-2 to TRBJ2-7; 8 bases align to TRBD2. This CDR3 is built from 15 residues. The V and J ends lost 10 bases and 0 bases, in that order; junction bases with no gene match: 11. Germline values: CDR1 WSHSY, CDR2 SAAADI. CDR3 sequence reads: CATEFPGTSSYEQYF. The CDR3, as DNA: TGCGCCACCGAGTTCCCCGGGACTAGCTCCTACGAGCAGTACTTC.